Listed below are T cell receptor beta chains from one sample, sequenced in a study of blood T cells in healthy people across ages. One entry per CDR3 protein, called by TCRdb with MiXCR from the 5' RACE reads. Of some 1.5 million distinct CDR3 sequences listed, 28% are singletons. The sample was blood. These TCRs come from a woman in her twenties or thirties in good health. Both conserved end residues are trimmed from each CDR3.

V gene	J gene	CDR3 protein
TRBV5-1	TRBJ2-7	ASQGTPNAGEQY
TRBV29-1	TRBJ2-3	SVDGAGGAADTQY
TRBV20-1	TRBJ2-5	SATLRQMTQY
TRBV4-1	TRBJ2-5	ASSPQQALGETQY
TRBV9	TRBJ1-5	ASSLRQPGNQPQH
TRBV12-3/TRBV12-4	TRBJ1-1	ASSFSRTGRAF
TRBV20-1	TRBJ2-7	SARGPGQGIGEQY
TRBV29-1	TRBJ2-1	SVGNSKNEQF
TRBV3-1	TRBJ1-4	ASSQRTATNEKLF
TRBV29-1	TRBJ1-2	SVEMPGQVCYGYT
TRBV10-3	TRBJ1-3	AIKGREGPFENTIY
TRBV7-9	TRBJ2-1	ASSLASGDYNEQF
TRBV29-1	TRBJ1-4	SVARANEKLF
TRBV7-9	TRBJ2-6	ASSLQVASSGANVLT
TRBV20-1	TRBJ2-7	SARDGVGREQY
TRBV5-5	TRBJ2-3	ASSYQTRPDTQY
TRBV24-1	TRBJ1-1	ATFGTGTPTNTEAF
TRBV5-6	TRBJ2-1	ASRSTIDPSSYNEQF
TRBV29-1	TRBJ2-3	SVDRPADNTDTQY
TRBV7-2	TRBJ2-5	ASSLRGTGEQY
TRBV2	TRBJ2-3	ASSDYRVVNTQY
TRBV12-3/TRBV12-4	TRBJ1-1	ASSSGRSRSEAF
TRBV7-2	TRBJ2-7	ASSIPTETSGRLRYEQY
TRBV28	TRBJ1-5	ASSPIRTSNQPQH
TRBV7-2	TRBJ1-6	ASSSGTGDSSYNSPLH
TRBV11-2	TRBJ2-1	ASSNGLAQIGF
TRBV2	TRBJ2-4	ASDRSAKSTQY